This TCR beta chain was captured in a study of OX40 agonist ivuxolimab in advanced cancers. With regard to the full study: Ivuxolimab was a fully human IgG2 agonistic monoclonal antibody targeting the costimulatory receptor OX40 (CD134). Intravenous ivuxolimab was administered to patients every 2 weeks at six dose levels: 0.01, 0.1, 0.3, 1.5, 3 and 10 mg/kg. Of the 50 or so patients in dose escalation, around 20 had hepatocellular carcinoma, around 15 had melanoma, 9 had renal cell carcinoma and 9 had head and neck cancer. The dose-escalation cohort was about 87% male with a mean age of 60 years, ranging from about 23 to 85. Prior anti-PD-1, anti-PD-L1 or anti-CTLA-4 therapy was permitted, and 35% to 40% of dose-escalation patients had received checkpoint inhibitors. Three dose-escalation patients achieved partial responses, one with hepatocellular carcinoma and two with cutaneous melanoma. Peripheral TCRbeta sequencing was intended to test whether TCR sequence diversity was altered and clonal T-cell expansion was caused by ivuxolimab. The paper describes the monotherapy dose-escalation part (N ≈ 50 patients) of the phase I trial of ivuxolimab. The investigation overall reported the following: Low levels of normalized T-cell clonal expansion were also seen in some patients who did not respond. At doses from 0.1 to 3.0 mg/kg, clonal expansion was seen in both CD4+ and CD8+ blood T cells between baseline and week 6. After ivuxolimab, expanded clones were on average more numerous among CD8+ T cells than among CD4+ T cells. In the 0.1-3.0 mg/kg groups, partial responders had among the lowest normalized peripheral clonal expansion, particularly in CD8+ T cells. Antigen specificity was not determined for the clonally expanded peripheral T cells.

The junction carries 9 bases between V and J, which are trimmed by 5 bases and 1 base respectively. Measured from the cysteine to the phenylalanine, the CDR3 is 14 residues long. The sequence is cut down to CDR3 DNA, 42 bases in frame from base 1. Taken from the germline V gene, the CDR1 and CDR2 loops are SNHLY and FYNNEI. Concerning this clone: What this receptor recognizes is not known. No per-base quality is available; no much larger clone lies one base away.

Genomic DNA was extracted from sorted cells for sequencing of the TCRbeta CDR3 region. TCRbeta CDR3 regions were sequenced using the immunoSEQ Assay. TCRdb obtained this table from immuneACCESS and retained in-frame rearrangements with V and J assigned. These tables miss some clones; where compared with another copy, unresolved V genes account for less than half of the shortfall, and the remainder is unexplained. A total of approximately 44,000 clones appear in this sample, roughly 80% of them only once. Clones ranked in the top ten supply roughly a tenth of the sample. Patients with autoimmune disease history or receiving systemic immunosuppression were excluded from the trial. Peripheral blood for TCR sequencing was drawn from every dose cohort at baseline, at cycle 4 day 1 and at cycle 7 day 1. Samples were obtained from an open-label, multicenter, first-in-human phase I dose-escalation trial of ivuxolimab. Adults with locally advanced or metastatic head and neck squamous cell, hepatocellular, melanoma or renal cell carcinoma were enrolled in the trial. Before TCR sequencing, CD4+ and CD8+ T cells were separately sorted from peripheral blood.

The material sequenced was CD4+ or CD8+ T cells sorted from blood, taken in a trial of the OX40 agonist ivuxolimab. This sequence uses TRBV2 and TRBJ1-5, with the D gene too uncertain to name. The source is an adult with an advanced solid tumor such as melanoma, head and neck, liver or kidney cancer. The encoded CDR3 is CASSPIDSNQPQHF. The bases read TGTGCCAGCAGTCCGATAGACAGCAATCAGCCCCAGCATTTT.